What follows are 31 T cell receptor beta chains derived from one specimen sequenced in a study of cytomegalovirus exposure and HLA in healthy donors (dated by TCRdb to the late 2010s). Libraries were built with the immunoSEQ multiplex PCR assay. This is the immuneACCESS table as TCRdb keeps it, with only in-frame sequences that have V and J called. A part of the clones is gone; compared with another copy, unresolved V genes explain less than half, and the rest is unexplained. Here the sample has under 300,000 clones; about 86% occur a single time. Roughly 1% of the sample is held by the ten biggest clonotypes. The sequenced sample was PBMCs. The receptors derive from a woman younger than 35 in good health and CMV-seronegative.

This chain links TRBV6-5 with TRBJ1-2; possibly TRBD1 for D (5 bases). The CDR3 runs to 13 residues. Germline CDR1 and CDR2: MNHEY and SVGAGI. Trimming removed 6 bases at V and 2 bases at J, with 10 bases between. CDR3 amino acids: CASRVDRNYGYTF. In nucleotides, the CDR3 is TGTGCCAGCAGGGTAGACAGAAACTATGGCTACACCTTC.

In its sample, this clone was seen a few times. The sample has other DNA sequences that encode this CDR3 too. The chain has TRBV30 and TRBJ2-5, with TRBD2 as a possible D gene (6 bases). Germline V gives CDR1 GTSNPN, CDR2 SVGIG (reference sequence). V lost 5 bases and J lost 5, with 15 bases in between. The CDR3 loop spans 13 amino acids. CDR3 DNA sequence: TGTGCCTGGTCGGGACTCGAGGGGGAGACCCAGTACTTC. Its protein is CAWSGLEGETQYF.

The J gene is TRBJ2-7, the V gene TRBV6-6; 7 positions agree with TRBD1. V lost 5 bases and J lost 1; bases outside the gene matches: 11. Germline-derived CDR1 and CDR2 are MNHNY and SVGAGI (reference sequence). The CDR3 totals 16 residues. CDR3 in amino acids: CASSRDLRQGSYEQYF. CDR3 DNA sequence: TGTGCCAGCAGTCGAGACCTAAGACAGGGATCCTACGAGCAGTACTTC.

This chain uses TRBV11-3 with TRBJ2-7; 8 bases agree with TRBD2. The germline V gene encodes CDR1 SGHNT and CDR2 YENEEA. With 1 base clipped from V and 7 bases from J, the junction kept 9 bases outside the gene matches. The CDR3 spans 15 residues. As DNA, the CDR3 is TGTGCCAGCAGCTTAGTCTGGCGGGAGGTCGGGGAGCAGTACTTC. Translating gives CASSLVWREVGEQYF.

The chain uses TRBV10-1 and TRBJ2-7; D remains ambiguous. The CDR3 is 14 amino acids. Germline values: CDR1 WNHNN, CDR2 SYGVQD (reference sequence). V dropped 0 bases and J dropped 0 bases, with 6 bases sitting between them. The chain's CDR3 is CASSESPPSYEQYF. In DNA, the CDR3 is TGCGCCAGCAGTGAGTCCCCTCCCTCCTACGAGCAGTACTTC.

This clone has more than one count but fewer than ten. V and J are TRBV5-1 and TRBJ2-7, with D possibly being TRBD2 (6 bases). Germline assignment: CDR1 SGHRS and CDR2 YFSETQ. This CDR3 has 12 residues. V was cut by 6 bases and J by 2 bases, with 9 bases left in between. This chain's CDR3 is CASNGGTYEQYF. In DNA, the CDR3 is TGCGCCAGCAACGGGGGAACCTACGAGCAGTACTTC.

The genes are TRBV6-1 and TRBJ1-1, with D maybe TRBD1 (6 bases). The CDR3 has 13 amino acids. The V end lost 5 bases, the J end lost 8 bases, and 15 bases lay between the germline ends. Germline CDR1 is MNHNS and CDR2 is SASEGT. The CDR3 spells CASSPQGVGEAFF. DNA for the CDR3: TGTGCCAGCAGTCCACAGGGAGTAGGCGAAGCTTTCTTT.

This clone was detected only a few times. The gene calls are TRBV18 and TRBJ1-1; D not certain. CDR3 size: 14 residues. V was shortened by 1 base and J by 7 bases, with 13 bases between the two germline ends. CDR1 KGHSH and CDR2 LQKENI come from the germline V gene. CDR3 nucleotides: TGTGCCAGCTCACCACGGCCCTTCATCAATGAAGCTTTCTTT. Protein sequence: CASSPRPFINEAFF.

J is TRBJ1-1 and V is TRBV30, with TRBD1 identical over 7 bases. Germline V gives CDR1 GTSNPN, CDR2 SVGIG (reference sequence). The V and J ends lost 0 bases and 3 bases, in that order; junction bases with no gene match: 4. This CDR3 is 14 amino acids long. For the CDR3, the DNA is TGTGCCTGGAGTGTCTCGACAGGGTACACTGAAGCTTTCTTT. Translated: CAWSVSTGYTEAFF.

The chain uses TRBV5-1 and TRBJ2-2, with TRBD1 as a possible D gene (6 bases). Germline V gene sequence: CDR1 SGHRS, CDR2 YFSETQ. Trimming took 6 bases from V and 3 from J, leaving 12 bases between them. The CDR3 totals 14 residues. The CDR3 spells CASMEQGHTGELFF. The CDR3 bases are TGCGCCAGCATGGAGCAGGGGCACACCGGGGAGCTGTTTTTT.

The chain has TRBV19 and TRBJ2-7, with D possibly being TRBD1 (6 bases). Germline-derived CDR1 and CDR2 are LNHDA and SQIVND (reference sequence). CDR3 length: 14 amino acids. V gave up 6 bases and J gave up 6 bases, with 18 bases separating them. The CDR3 sequence: CASRPSGEIGEQYF. As DNA, the CDR3 is TGTGCCAGTAGGCCCTCAGGGGAGATTGGCGAGCAGTACTTC.

V is TRBV4-3 and J is TRBJ2-3; 8 bases agree with TRBD2. The CDR3 length is 18 residues. V lost 1 base, J lost 0 bases, and 9 bases stayed unmatched. CDR1 and CDR2 from the germline V gene are LGHNA and YSLEER. CDR3 amino acids: CASSQVKSGGPSTDTQYF. The CDR3 DNA follows: TGCGCCAGCAGCCAAGTAAAAAGCGGGGGCCCTAGCACAGATACGCAGTATTTT.

This chain links TRBV5-4 with TRBJ2-3, with D possibly matching TRBD2 (6 bases). V shed 2 bases and J shed 5 bases, with 15 bases lying between them. The CDR3 loop spans 15 amino acids. CDR1 SGHNT and CDR2 YYREEE come from the germline V gene (reference sequence). In DNA, the CDR3 is TGTGCCAGCAGCTTTCTTTCCGGGGGTGAAGATACGCAGTATTTT. This translates into CASSFLSGGEDTQYF.

The CDR3 bases are TGTGCCAGCAGCTTAATCCGAGACAGGGGCGAGATAACTAATGAAAAACTGTTTTTT. It encodes CASSLIRDRGEITNEKLFF. The chain couples TRBV11-2 to TRBJ1-4; 8 bases are shared with TRBD1. J gave up 1 base and V 2 bases, and 12 bases lay outside the gene matches. The germline V gene has CDR1 SGHAT and CDR2 FQNNGV. The CDR3 runs 19 residues.

The chain combines TRBV19 with TRBJ2-7; tentatively, D is TRBD1 (7 bases). The CDR3 has 14 amino acids. Trimming cost V 9 bases and J 2 bases, with 17 bases left between them. Per germline, CDR1 LNHDA and CDR2 SQIVND (reference sequence). CDR3 in DNA: TGTGCCAGAGTTCCTCAGGGGGGCCCCTACGAGCAGTACTTC. This codes for CARVPQGGPYEQYF.

The chain couples TRBV19 to TRBJ2-6; TRBD1 might be the D (6 bases). Germline assignment: CDR1 LNHDA and CDR2 SQIVND (reference sequence). Trimming stripped 3 bases from V and 2 bases from J, with 8 bases between. The CDR3 totals 15 residues. Here the CDR3 reads CASSIEGAGANVLTF. CDR3 in DNA: TGTGCCAGTAGTATTGAGGGGGCTGGGGCCAACGTCCTGACTTTC.

The rearrangement joins TRBV5-1 to TRBJ2-6, with 10 bases fitting TRBD1. V shed 8 bases, J shed 2 bases, and the junction held 10 bases outside the gene matches. The CDR3 has 17 residues. Germline values: CDR1 SGHRS, CDR2 YFSETQ. The CDR3 DNA reads TGCGCCAGTACCTCGGGACAGGGGCGTGCTGGGGCCAACGTCCTGACTTTC. This translates into CASTSGQGRAGANVLTF.

The rearrangement links TRBV6-1 to TRBJ1-5; 9 nucleotides match TRBD1. Losses at the gene ends were 5 bases for V and 4 bases for J; bases not matched to a gene: 6. Germline CDR1 MNHNS, CDR2 SASEGT. This CDR3 is built from 15 residues. The chain's CDR3 is CASSSGTGMNQPQHF. In DNA, the CDR3 is TGTGCCAGCAGTTCCGGGACAGGGATGAATCAGCCCCAGCATTTT.

This clone was seen a single time. V is TRBV11-1 and J is TRBJ1-3, with D tentatively TRBD1 (5 bases). CDR3 length: 14 amino acids. Deletions cut 5 bases from V and 4 bases from J, with 12 bases between. Looked up from germline, CDR1 is SGHAT and CDR2 is FQDESV (reference sequence). The CDR3 nucleotides read TGTGCCAGCAGCCCGGACATTTCGGGAAACACCATATATTTT. Its translation: CASSPDISGNTIYF.

The rearrangement joins TRBV28 to TRBJ2-7; 9 nucleotides line up with TRBD1. The CDR3 sequence is 16 residues long. The germline V gene has CDR1 MDHEN and CDR2 SYDVKM. Trimming cost V 5 bases and J 0 bases; bases outside gene matches: 8. CDR3 sequence reads: CASSPMTGGFSYEQYF. CDR3 DNA sequence: TGTGCCAGCAGTCCTATGACAGGGGGGTTCTCCTACGAGCAGTACTTC.

This clone was found once. The genes are TRBV10-3 and TRBJ2-7, with D perhaps matching TRBD2 (6 bases). This CDR3 has 14 residues. CDR1 is ENHRY, CDR2 SYGVKD, per germline. V dropped 11 bases and J dropped 0 bases, with 17 bases sitting between them. CDR3 residues: CAVSGVGSSYEQYF. The CDR3, as DNA: TGTGCCGTTAGTGGGGTCGGGAGCTCCTACGAGCAGTACTTC.

The chain couples TRBV5-1 to TRBJ2-3; 9 nucleotides line up with TRBD2. Germline CDR1 is SGHRS and CDR2 is YFSETQ. This CDR3 comprises 17 residues. V lost 4 bases, J lost 2 bases, and 11 bases stayed unmatched. The CDR3 nucleotides read TGCGCCAGCAGCCCCGCATATTCTAGCGGGGACACAGATACGCAGTATTTT. Translated, it gives CASSPAYSSGDTDTQYF.

The chain uses TRBV11-3 and TRBJ2-1, with 7 bases that match TRBD1. J was trimmed by 5 bases and V by 4 bases; bases with no gene match: 5. Germline values: CDR1 SGHNT, CDR2 YENEEA. CDR3 length: 14 amino acids. As DNA, the CDR3 is TGTGCCAGCAGCTCCTCGGGACAGCACAATGAGCAGTTCTTC. Translating it yields CASSSSGQHNEQFF.

The rearrangement joins TRBV25-1 to TRBJ1-2; a weak D match, TRBD1 (5 bases). Trimming cost V 4 bases and J 0 bases, with 15 bases left between them. Germline V gene data show CDR1 as MGHDK and CDR2 as SYGVNS. This CDR3 has 16 residues. CDR3 region: CASSGDGATANYGYTF. The CDR3 DNA is TGTGCCAGCAGTGGGGATGGGGCCACCGCTAACTATGGCTACACCTTC.

This clone occurred once. The V call is TRBV7-9, the J call TRBJ2-7; TRBD1 aligns across 9 bases. J gave up 0 bases and V 2 bases, and 5 bases lay outside the gene matches. The CDR3 loop spans 16 amino acids. Germline lookup yields CDR1 SEHNR and CDR2 FQNEAQ (reference sequence). The CDR3, as DNA: TGTGCCAGCAGCTTATATCCGACAGGGGGCTCCTACGAGCAGTACTTC. Translation: CASSLYPTGGSYEQYF.

This clone was observed a single time. In nucleotides, the CDR3 is TGTGCCAGCAGCCAAGTAGCAGGACAGTCTTCTAGCACAGATACGCAGTATTTT. This sequence encodes CASSQVAGQSSSTDTQYF. This chain joins TRBV14 and TRBJ2-3, with D tentatively TRBD1 (6 bases). The germline gives CDR1 SGHDN, CDR2 FVKESK. The CDR3 spans 18 residues. V lost 1 base to trimming and J lost 0 bases, with 17 bases between them.

V gene TRBV25-1 combines with J gene TRBJ2-6; D remains ambiguous. The V and J ends lost 7 bases and 4 bases respectively, with 8 bases between them. Germline-derived CDR1 and CDR2 are MGHDK and SYGVNS. There are 13 residues in the CDR3. CDR3 residues: CASILSGANVLTF. The CDR3 nucleotides are TGTGCCAGCATCCTCTCGGGGGCCAACGTCCTGACTTTC.

The genes are TRBV9 and TRBJ2-1; no firm D call. Germline loops: CDR1 SGDLS, CDR2 YYNGEE. The CDR3 is 14 residues long. Trimming pared 0 bases from V and 8 bases from J, leaving 12 bases between. CDR3 in amino acids: CASSVGGFSDEQFF. CDR3 in DNA: TGTGCCAGCAGCGTAGGAGGCTTCTCGGATGAGCAGTTCTTC.

The V and J genes are TRBV29-1 and TRBJ2-7; weak D call: TRBD1 (6 bases). Looked up from germline, CDR1 is SQVTM and CDR2 is ANQGSEA. This CDR3 is built from 12 residues. Trimming took off 4 bases at V and 2 bases at J, with 9 bases between the two ends. The CDR3 DNA is TGCAGCGTTGTCTCAGGGGCCTACGAGCAGTACTTC. Encoded protein: CSVVSGAYEQYF.

This chain uses TRBV19 with TRBJ1-2; TRBD1 might be the D (6 bases). V was trimmed by 6 bases and J by 4 bases, leaving 18 bases between them. The CDR3 spans 15 residues. Germline CDR1 and CDR2: LNHDA and SQIVND (reference sequence). The CDR3 nucleotides are TGTGCCAGTAGCATGGGGACAAACCTTTTCTATGGCTACACCTTC. Encoded protein: CASSMGTNLFYGYTF.

The CDR3 nucleotides read TGCGCCAGCAGCCAAGGTACAGGGGTACATGGCTACACCTTC. This codes for CASSQGTGVHGYTF. This sequence joins TRBV4-1 and TRBJ1-2, with 7 bases that match TRBD1. The CDR3 has 14 residues. J was trimmed by 6 bases and V by 1 base; bases with no gene match: 5. Germline loops: CDR1 MGHRA, CDR2 YSYEKL.